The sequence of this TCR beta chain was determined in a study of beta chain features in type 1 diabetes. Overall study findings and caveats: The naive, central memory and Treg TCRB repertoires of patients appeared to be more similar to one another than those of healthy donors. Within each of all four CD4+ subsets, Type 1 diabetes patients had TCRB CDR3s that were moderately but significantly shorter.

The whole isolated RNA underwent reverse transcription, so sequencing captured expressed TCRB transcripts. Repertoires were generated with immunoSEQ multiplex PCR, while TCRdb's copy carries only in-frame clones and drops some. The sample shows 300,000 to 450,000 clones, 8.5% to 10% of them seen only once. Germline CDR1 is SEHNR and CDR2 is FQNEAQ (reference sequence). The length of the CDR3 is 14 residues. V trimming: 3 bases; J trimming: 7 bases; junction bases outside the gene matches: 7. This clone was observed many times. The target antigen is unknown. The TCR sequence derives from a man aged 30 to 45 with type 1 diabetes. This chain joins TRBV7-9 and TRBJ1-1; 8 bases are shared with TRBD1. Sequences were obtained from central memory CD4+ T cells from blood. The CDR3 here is CASSLHRQGIEAFF. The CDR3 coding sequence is TGTGCCAGCAGCTTGCACCGACAGGGGATTGAAGCTTTCTTT. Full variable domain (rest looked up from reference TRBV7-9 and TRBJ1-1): DTGVSQNPRHKITKRGQNVTFRCDPISEHNRLYWYRQTLGQGPEFLTYFQNEAQLEKSRLLSDRFSAERPKGSFSTLEIQRTEQGDSAMYLCASSLHRQGIEAFFGQGTRLTVV.